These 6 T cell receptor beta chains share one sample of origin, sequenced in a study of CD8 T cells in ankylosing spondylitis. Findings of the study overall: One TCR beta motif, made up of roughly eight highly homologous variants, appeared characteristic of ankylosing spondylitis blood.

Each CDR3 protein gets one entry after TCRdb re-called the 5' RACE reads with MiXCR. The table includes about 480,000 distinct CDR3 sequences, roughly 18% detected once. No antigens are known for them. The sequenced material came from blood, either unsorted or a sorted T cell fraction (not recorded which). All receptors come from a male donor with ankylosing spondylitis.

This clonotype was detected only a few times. The chain's CDR3 is CASSDWGSPSYGYTF. The DNA of the CDR3 is TGTGCCAGCAGTGATTGGGGTAGTCCCTCCTATGGCTACACCTTC. The chain is built from TRBV6-1 and TRBJ1-2; no reliable D call. This CDR3 is 15 amino acids long. Germline lookup yields CDR1 MNHNS and CDR2 SASEGT. Trimming pared 3 bases from V and 4 bases from J, leaving 15 bases between.

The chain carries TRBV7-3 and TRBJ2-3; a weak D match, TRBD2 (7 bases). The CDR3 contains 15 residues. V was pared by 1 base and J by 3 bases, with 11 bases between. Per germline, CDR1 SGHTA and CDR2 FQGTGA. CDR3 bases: TGTGCCAGCAGCTTAAGGGGGGGCGAGACAGATACGCAGTATTTT. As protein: CASSLRGGETDTQYF.

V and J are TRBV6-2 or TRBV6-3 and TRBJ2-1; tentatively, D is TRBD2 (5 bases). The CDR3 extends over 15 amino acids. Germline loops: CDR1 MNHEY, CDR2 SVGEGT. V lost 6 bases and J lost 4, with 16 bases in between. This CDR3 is CASRGTRMGYNEQFF. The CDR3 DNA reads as TGTGCCAGCAGGGGTACTAGAATGGGGTACAATGAGCAGTTCTTC.

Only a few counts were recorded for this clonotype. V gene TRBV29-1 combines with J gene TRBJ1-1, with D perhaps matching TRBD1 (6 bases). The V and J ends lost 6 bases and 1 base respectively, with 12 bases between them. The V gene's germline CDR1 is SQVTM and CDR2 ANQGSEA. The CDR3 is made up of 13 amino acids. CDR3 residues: CSVMDSTNTEAFF. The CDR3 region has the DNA TGCAGCGTGATGGACAGCACGAACACTGAAGCTTTCTTT.

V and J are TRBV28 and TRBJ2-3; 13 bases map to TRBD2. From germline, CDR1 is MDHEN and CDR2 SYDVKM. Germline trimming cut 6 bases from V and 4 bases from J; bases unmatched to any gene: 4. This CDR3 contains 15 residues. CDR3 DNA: TGTGCCAGCAGCTCTGGGACTAGCGGGGCAGATACGCAGTATTTT. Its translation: CASSSGTSGADTQYF.

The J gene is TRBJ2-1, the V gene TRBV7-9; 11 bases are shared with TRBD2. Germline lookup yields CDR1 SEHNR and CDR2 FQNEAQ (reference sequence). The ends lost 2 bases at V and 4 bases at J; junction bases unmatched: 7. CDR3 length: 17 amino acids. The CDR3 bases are TGTGCCAGCAGCTTATTTAGCGGGGGGGTTAGGTACAATGAGCAGTTCTTC. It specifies CASSLFSGGVRYNEQFF.